Listed below are T cell receptor beta chains from one sample, sequenced in a study of cytomegalovirus exposure and HLA in healthy donors. This table comes from immunoSEQ multiplex PCR, and its TCRdb copy is limited to in-frame clones, with some not included. The sample consists of about 80,000 clones, under 80% of them appearing once. Sequenced input: PBMCs. Receptor source: a human donor in good health. Both conserved end residues are part of each CDR3. A D gene is named only where the DNA matches it firmly. Clone sizes are given selectively: once, few, many, or a class where the clone is expanded.

d_call,v_call,j_call,clone_size,cdr3_nt,cdr3_aa
-,TRBV19,TRBJ1-5,-,TGTGCCAGTAGTACGGGGGGCCGGGGCAATCAGCCCCAGCATTTT,CASSTGGRGNQPQHF
-,TRBV5-1,TRBJ2-5,once,TGCGCCAGCAGCCCCATGTTGGGACAACCAGCGGAGACCCAGTACTTC,CASSPMLGQPAETQYF
TRBD2,TRBV27,TRBJ2-5,-,TGTGCCAGCAGTTCGAACCCGGGACTAGTTGAGACCCAGTACTTC,CASSSNPGLVETQYF
-,TRBV27,TRBJ2-3,-,TGTGCCAGCAGTTTCCAGATGAACACAGATACGCAGTATTTT,CASSFQMNTDTQYF
-,TRBV5-6,TRBJ1-1,few,TGTGCCAGCAGCTCCCCCCGTAACACTGAAGCTTTCTTT,CASSSPRNTEAFF
TRBD1,TRBV5-6,TRBJ1-2,-,TGTGCCAGCAGTAAGACAGGGCAATATGGCTACACCTTC,CASSKTGQYGYTF
TRBD1,TRBV27,TRBJ1-1,-,TGTGCCAGCAGTTTAGGACAGGGTGGGAGCGCTGAAGCTTTCTTT,CASSLGQGGSAEAFF
-,TRBV12-5,TRBJ1-5,many,TGTGCTAGTGGTTTGGGCCTACAGGCTAATCAGCCCCAGCATTTT,CASGLGLQANQPQHF
-,TRBV9,TRBJ2-3,-,TGTGCCAGCAGCCCTCGGTACGCAGATACGCAGTATTTT,CASSPRYADTQYF
-,TRBV5-1,TRBJ1-2,-,TGCGCCAGCAGCTTGAGTTGGGGAGGGTCCGCATATGGCTACACCTTC,CASSLSWGGSAYGYTF
TRBD1,TRBV19,TRBJ1-4,-,TGTGCCAGTAGTAAACCGGGACAGAGACGTGCAACTAATGAAAAACTGTTTTTT,CASSKPGQRRATNEKLFF
TRBD1,TRBV7-9,TRBJ1-6,-,TGTTCCAGCACTCTGACTCTGGGGACAGGGAATTCACCCCTCCACTTT,CSSTLTLGTGNSPLHF
TRBD1,TRBV19,TRBJ1-3,-,TGTGCCAGTAGTACGACAGGGGGCTCTGGAAACACCATATATTTT,CASSTTGGSGNTIYF
-,TRBV5-1,TRBJ2-3,-,TGCGCCAGCAGTCCCACCGGGAACACAGATACGCAGTATTTT,CASSPTGNTDTQYF
-,TRBV6-6,TRBJ1-2,-,TGTGCCAGTTTTGCTTCGGGGTATGGCTACACCTTC,CASFASGYGYTF
TRBD1,TRBV10-1,TRBJ2-7,-,TGCGCCAGCAGTGAGCCGAGTGGGACAGGGATTGAGCAGTACTTC,CASSEPSGTGIEQYF
TRBD2,TRBV2,TRBJ2-1,few,TGTGCCAGCGCCCGGGAGGCAGACCAGTTCTTC,CASAREADQFF
TRBD2,TRBV12-5,TRBJ2-4,-,TGTGCTAGTGGTTTGGTGGTTAGCGGGGGGATGGCCAAAAACATTCAGTACTTC,CASGLVVSGGMAKNIQYF
TRBD1,TRBV7-2,TRBJ1-5,-,TGTGCCAGCAGCCCGACAGGGGGCAATCAGCCCCAGCATTTT,CASSPTGGNQPQHF
-,TRBV19,TRBJ1-5,-,TGTGCCAGTAGTACTAAGGGGGGGGGTCAGCCCCAGCATTTT,CASSTKGGGQPQHF
TRBD1,TRBV11-2,TRBJ1-2,-,TGTGCCAGCAGCCCAGACAGGGTGTTCGGCTACACCTTC,CASSPDRVFGYTF
-,TRBV29-1,TRBJ2-7,once,TGCAGCGTCGGAGGGGGCCCCCTTTACGAGCAGTACTTC,CSVGGGPLYEQYF
-,TRBV6-5,TRBJ1-5,-,TGTGCCAGCAGTCCCATCGGGGGGGGCAATCAGCCCCAGCATTTT,CASSPIGGGNQPQHF
-,TRBV9,TRBJ1-3,-,TGTGCCAGCAGCGTAGTGGCCCGCGGGCACCAGGTTGGAAACACCATATATTTT,CASSVVARGHQVGNTIYF
-,TRBV11-2,TRBJ1-2,-,TGTGCCAGCAGCTTCATAGAGGCTAACTATGGCTACACCTTC,CASSFIEANYGYTF
TRBD1,TRBV5-4,TRBJ1-2,-,TGTGCCAGCAGCTCCGGGACAGGGTACTATGGCTACACCTTC,CASSSGTGYYGYTF
-,TRBV6-5,TRBJ1-2,once,TGTGCCAGCAGTTACTCGATGAGAGGGTCGGGGGGCTACCCCTTC,CASSYSMRGSGGYPF
TRBD1,TRBV6-6,TRBJ2-7,-,TGTGCCAGCAGTTACCGGGACAGGGGGGCCCCCTACGAGCAGTACTTC,CASSYRDRGAPYEQYF
-,TRBV6-5,TRBJ1-1,few,TGTGCCAGCAGAGACAGAAACGGGTGGAGCACTGAAGCTTTCTTT,CASRDRNGWSTEAFF
-,TRBV20-1,TRBJ1-2,-,TGCAGTGCTAGTCAGGGTGGCTACACCTTC,CSASQGGYTF
-,TRBV18,TRBJ2-7,-,TGTGCCAGCTCACCGGAGGCCTACGAGCAGTACTTC,CASSPEAYEQYF
TRBD2,TRBV7-2,TRBJ2-7,-,TGTGCCAGCAGCGGAACGACTAGCGGGGAGATCTACGAGCAGTACTTC,CASSGTTSGEIYEQYF
-,TRBV2,TRBJ1-2,-,TGTGCCAGCAGAAAGGACACGGGCTATGGCTACACCTTC,CASRKDTGYGYTF
-,TRBV6-1,TRBJ2-7,few,TGTGCCAGCAGTCCCAGACAGGACTACGAGCAGTACTTC,CASSPRQDYEQYF
TRBD1,TRBV5-1,TRBJ2-5,-,TGCGCCAGCAGGGCCCAACAGGGGAAAGTAGAGACCCAGTACTTC,CASRAQQGKVETQYF
-,TRBV6-1,TRBJ2-7,-,TGTGCCAGCAGTGAATTAACAGGGTTCTCCTACGAGCAGTACTTC,CASSELTGFSYEQYF
TRBD1,TRBV27,TRBJ2-5,-,TGTGCCAGCAGTCTCGGACAGGGCAGGGAGACCCAGTACTTC,CASSLGQGRETQYF
-,TRBV11-2,TRBJ2-7,-,TGTGCCAGCAGCTTCGGGACAAACTACGAGCAGTACTTC,CASSFGTNYEQYF
TRBD1,TRBV5-1,TRBJ1-4,few,TGCGCCAGCAGCCCAAGGACAGGGGGCGACGAAAAACTGTTTTTT,CASSPRTGGDEKLFF
-,TRBV29-1,TRBJ1-3,few,TGCAGCGTGTCGGACGGGGGCACCATATATTTT,CSVSDGGTIYF
-,TRBV2,TRBJ2-5,once,TGTGCCAGCAGTTCTCTCCCGCTCTTAGCCGGGACCCAGTACTTC,CASSSLPLLAGTQYF
TRBD1,TRBV7-9,TRBJ1-1,-,TGTGCCAGCAGCTTACCCGGGACAGGGGGCTCGAACACTGAAGCTTTCTTT,CASSLPGTGGSNTEAFF
-,TRBV11-2,TRBJ2-7,once,TGTGCCAGCAGCTTAGGGGGGGAATCTCGCGAGCAGTACTTC,CASSLGGESREQYF
TRBD2,TRBV18,TRBJ2-5,-,TGTGCCAGCTCAACCAGGCCGGGACTAGGAGAGACCCAGCACTTC,CASSTRPGLGETQHF
-,TRBV25-1,TRBJ1-4,-,TGTGCCAGCAGTAATTACGACCGAAATCAGGGAGGGGTGTTTTTT,CASSNYDRNQGGVFF
TRBD1,TRBV18,TRBJ1-2,-,TGTGCCAGCTCGCCATTCAGGGACAGGGCGAGCTATGGCTACACCTTC,CASSPFRDRASYGYTF